This TCR beta chain was identified during a study of vaccination and CD4 T cells after COVID-19. About the research overall: Stimuli were overlapping spike peptide pools of SARS-CoV-2 and three common cold coronaviruses (HCoV-NL63, HCoV-OC43, HCoV-229E).

Cultured CD4+ T cell DNA was sequenced using the Oncomine TCR Beta short-read assay. Genomic DNA was taken out of cultured CD4+ T cells by extraction. TCRdb fed the PCR reads into MiXCR, producing one record per CDR3 protein. The table records 15,000 to 20,000 distinct CDR3 sequences, around half of them present only once. The treatment was: roughly 11-day PBMC culture with coronavirus spike peptide pools or control peptides (ViraFEST assay). Investigators isolated CD4+ T cells by negative selection after roughly 10 days of culture. This clonotype has only a few counts. The target antigen is unknown. There are 14 residues in the CDR3. Germline V gives CDR1 SGHTA, CDR2 FQGNSA. The V gene lost 1 base and the J gene lost 3 bases, with 8 bases spanning the gap.

Sequenced: CD4+ T cells from blood, cultured in vitro. The receptor comes from a human donor who had recovered from COVID-19. The J gene is TRBJ2-3, the V gene TRBV7-2; D is uncertain. The CDR3 spells CASSLVIGTDTQYF. CDR3 in DNA: TGTGCCAGCAGCTTAGTTATAGGGACAGATACGCAGTATTTT.